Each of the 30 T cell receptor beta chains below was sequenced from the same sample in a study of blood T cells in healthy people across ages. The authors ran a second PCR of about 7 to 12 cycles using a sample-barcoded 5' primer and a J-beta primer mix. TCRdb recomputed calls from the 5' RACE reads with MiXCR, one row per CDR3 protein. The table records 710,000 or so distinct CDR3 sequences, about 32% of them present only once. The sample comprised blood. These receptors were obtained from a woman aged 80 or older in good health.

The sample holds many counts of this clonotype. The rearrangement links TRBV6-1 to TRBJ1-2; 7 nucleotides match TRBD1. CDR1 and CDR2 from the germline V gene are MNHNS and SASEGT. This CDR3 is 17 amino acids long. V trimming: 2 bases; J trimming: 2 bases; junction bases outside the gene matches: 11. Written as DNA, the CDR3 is TGTGCCAGCAGTGAACTAGTTGCGACAGGGAGAAACTATGGCTACACCTTC. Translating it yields CASSELVATGRNYGYTF.

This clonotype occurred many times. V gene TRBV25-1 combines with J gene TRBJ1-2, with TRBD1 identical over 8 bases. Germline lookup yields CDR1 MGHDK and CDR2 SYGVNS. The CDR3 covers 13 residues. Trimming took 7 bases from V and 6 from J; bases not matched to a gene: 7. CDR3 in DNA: TGTGCCAGCATAGGGACAGGCCATAATGGCTACACCTTC. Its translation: CASIGTGHNGYTF.

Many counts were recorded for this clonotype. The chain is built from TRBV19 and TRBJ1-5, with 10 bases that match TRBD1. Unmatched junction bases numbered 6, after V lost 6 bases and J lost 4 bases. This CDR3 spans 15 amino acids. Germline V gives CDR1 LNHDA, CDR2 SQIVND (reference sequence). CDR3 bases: TGTGCCAGTAGCCCGGGACAGGGGCCGAATCAGCCCCAGCATTTT. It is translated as CASSPGQGPNQPQHF.

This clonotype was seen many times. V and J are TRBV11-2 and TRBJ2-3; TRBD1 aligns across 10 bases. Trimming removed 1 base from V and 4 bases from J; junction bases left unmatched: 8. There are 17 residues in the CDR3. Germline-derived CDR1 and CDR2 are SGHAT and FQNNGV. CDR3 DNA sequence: TGTGCCAGCAGCTTAGGCGAAAGGACAGGGGGAGCAGATACGCAGTATTTT. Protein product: CASSLGERTGGADTQYF.

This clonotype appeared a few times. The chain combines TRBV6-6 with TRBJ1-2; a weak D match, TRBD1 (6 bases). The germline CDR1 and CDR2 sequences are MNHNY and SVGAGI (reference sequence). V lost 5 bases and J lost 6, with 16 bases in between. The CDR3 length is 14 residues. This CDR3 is CASSRYREGDGYTF. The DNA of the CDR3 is TGTGCCAGCAGTCGCTACAGGGAAGGGGATGGCTACACCTTC.

CDR3 DNA: TGTGCCAGCAGCCGAGGGACTAGCGGGGGGGTGGGGGATACGCAGTATTTT. It translates to CASSRGTSGGVGDTQYF. The V and J genes are TRBV7-3 and TRBJ2-3; 16 nucleotides line up with TRBD2. Per the germline V gene, CDR1 is SGHTA and CDR2 is FQGTGA. V was clipped by 5 bases and J by 6 bases; unmatched bases: 8. The CDR3 spans 17 residues.

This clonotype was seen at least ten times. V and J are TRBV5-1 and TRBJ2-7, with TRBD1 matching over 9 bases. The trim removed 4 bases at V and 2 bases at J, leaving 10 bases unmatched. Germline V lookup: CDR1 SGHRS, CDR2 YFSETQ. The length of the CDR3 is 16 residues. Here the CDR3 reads CASSRVPGQGAYEQYF. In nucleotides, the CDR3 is TGCGCCAGCAGCCGTGTGCCGGGACAGGGAGCCTACGAGCAGTACTTC.

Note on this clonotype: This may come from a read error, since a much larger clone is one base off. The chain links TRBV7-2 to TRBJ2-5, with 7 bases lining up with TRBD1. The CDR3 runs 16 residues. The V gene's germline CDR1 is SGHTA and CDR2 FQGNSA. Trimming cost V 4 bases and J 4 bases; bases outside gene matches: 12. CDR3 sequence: CASSYGVTGLRETQYF. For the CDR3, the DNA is TGTGCCAGCAGCTATGGGGTGACAGGGCTTCGAGAGACCCAGTACTTC.

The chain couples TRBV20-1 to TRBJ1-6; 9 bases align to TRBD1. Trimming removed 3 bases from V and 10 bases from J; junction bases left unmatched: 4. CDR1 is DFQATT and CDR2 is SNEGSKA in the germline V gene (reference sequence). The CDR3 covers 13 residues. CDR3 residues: CSARTGGGSPLHF. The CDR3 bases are TGCAGTGCTAGGACAGGGGGAGGATCACCCCTCCACTTT.

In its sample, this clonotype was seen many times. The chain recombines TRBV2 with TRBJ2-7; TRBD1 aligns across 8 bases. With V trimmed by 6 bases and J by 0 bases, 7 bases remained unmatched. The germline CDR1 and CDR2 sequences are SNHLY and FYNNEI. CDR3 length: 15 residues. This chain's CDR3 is CASSYGQGSSYEQYF. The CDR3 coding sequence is TGTGCCAGCAGCTACGGACAGGGAAGCTCCTACGAGCAGTACTTC.

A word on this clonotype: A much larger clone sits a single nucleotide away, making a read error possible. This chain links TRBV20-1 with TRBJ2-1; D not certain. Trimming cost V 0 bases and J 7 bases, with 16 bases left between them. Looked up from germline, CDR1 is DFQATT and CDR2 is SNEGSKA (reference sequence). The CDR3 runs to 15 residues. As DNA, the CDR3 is TGCAGTGCTAGAGATCTGGTGGGGTTGTGGAATGAGCAGTTCTTC. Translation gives CSARDLVGLWNEQFF.

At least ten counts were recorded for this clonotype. DNA for the CDR3: TGTGCCAGCAGTTACTCGAACACAGGGATTAATGGTGGCTACACCTTC. Amino acids: CASSYSNTGINGGYTF. This chain links TRBV6-5 with TRBJ1-2, with D perhaps TRBD1 (6 bases). Trimming shortened V by 0 bases and J by 7 bases, and 18 bases separated the two germline ends. This CDR3 has 16 residues. Germline lookup yields CDR1 MNHEY and CDR2 SVGAGI.

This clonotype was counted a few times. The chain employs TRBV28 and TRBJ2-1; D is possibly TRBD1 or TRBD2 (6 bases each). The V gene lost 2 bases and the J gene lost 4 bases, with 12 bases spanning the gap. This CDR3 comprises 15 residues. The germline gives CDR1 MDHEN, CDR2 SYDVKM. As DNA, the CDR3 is TGTGCCAGCAGTTTACCGGGGGCGGGATACAATGAGCAGTTCTTC. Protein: CASSLPGAGYNEQFF.

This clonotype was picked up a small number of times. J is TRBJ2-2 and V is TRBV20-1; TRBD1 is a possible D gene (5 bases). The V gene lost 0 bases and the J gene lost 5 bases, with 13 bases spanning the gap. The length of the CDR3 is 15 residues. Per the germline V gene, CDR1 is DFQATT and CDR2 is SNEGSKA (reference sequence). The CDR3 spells CSAREGRAWTGELFF. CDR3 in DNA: TGCAGTGCTAGAGAGGGCAGGGCTTGGACCGGGGAGCTGTTTTTT.

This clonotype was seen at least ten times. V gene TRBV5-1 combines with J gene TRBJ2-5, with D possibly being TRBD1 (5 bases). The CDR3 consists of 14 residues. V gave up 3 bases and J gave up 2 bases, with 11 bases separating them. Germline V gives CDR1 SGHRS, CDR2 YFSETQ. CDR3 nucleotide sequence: TGCGCCAGCAGCTATCAGGGTAAACAAGAGACCCAGTACTTC. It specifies CASSYQGKQETQYF.

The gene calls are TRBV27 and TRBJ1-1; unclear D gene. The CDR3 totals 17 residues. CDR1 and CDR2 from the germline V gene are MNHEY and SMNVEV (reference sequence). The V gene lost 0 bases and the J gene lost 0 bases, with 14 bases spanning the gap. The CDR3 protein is CASSLSKGGRMNTEAFF. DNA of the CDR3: TGTGCCAGCAGTTTATCGAAGGGAGGGCGCATGAACACTGAAGCTTTCTTT.

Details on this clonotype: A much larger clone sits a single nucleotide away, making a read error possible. The CDR3 DNA reads TGCGCCAGCAGCCAAAGTCTCGGGACTAGCGGGGGGCACCGAGGCACGCAGTATTTT. The encoded protein is CASSQSLGTSGGHRGTQYF. The chain combines TRBV4-1 with TRBJ2-3; 15 bases line up with TRBD2. CDR1 and CDR2 from the germline V gene are MGHRA and YSYEKL. This CDR3 has 19 amino acids. Unmatched junction bases numbered 15, after V lost 2 bases and J lost 9 bases.

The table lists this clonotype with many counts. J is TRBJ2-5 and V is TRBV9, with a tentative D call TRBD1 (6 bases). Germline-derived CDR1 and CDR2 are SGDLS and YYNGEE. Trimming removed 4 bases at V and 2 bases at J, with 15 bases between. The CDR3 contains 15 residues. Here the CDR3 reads CASSLPTGQQETQYF. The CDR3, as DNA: TGTGCCAGCAGCCTACCGACAGGCCAACAAGAGACCCAGTACTTC.

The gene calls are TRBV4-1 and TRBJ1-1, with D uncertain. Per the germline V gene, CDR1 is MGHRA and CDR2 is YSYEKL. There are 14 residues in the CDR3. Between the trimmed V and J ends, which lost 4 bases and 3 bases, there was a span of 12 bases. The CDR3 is CASSPKWRDTEAFF. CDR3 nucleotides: TGCGCCAGCAGCCCCAAGTGGCGGGACACTGAAGCTTTCTTT.

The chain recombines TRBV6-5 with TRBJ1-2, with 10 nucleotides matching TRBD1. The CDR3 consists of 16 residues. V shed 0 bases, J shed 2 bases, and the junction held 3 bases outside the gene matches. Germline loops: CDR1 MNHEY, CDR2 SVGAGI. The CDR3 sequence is CASSYSRTGGNYGYTF. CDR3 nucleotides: TGTGCCAGCAGTTACTCGAGGACAGGGGGGAACTATGGCTACACCTTC.

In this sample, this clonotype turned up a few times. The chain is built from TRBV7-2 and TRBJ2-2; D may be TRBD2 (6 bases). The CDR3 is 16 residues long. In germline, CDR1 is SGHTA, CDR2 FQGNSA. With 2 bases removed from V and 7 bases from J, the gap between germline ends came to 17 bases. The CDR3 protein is CASSLHPGTGGGELFF. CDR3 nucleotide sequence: TGTGCCAGCAGCTTACACCCGGGGACTGGGGGCGGGGAGCTGTTTTTT.

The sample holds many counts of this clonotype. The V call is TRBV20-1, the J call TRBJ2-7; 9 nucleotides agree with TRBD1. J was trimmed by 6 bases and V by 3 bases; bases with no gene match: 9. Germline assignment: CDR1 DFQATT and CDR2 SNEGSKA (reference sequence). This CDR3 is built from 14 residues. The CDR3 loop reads CSARPGTGFSEQYF. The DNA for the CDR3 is TGCAGTGCTAGGCCCGGGACAGGGTTCTCCGAGCAGTACTTC.

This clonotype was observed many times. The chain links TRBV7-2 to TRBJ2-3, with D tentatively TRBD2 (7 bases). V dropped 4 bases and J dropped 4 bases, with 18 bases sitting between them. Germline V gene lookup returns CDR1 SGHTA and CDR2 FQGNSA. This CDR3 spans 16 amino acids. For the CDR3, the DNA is TGTGCCAGCAGCTCCGAGGGGGGGGGATGGTCAGATACGCAGTATTTT. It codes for CASSSEGGGWSDTQYF.

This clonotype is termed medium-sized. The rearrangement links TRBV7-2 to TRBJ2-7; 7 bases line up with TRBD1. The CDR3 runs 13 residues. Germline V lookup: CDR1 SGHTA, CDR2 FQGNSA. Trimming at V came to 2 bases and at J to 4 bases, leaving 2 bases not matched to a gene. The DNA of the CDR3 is TGTGCCAGCAGCTTAAGACAGGGATACGAGCAGTACTTC. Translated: CASSLRQGYEQYF.

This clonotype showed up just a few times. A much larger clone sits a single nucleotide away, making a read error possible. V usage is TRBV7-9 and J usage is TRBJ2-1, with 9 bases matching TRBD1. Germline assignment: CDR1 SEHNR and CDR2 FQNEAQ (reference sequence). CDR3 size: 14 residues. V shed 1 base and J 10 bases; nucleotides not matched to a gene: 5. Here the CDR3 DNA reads TGTGCCAGCAGCTTAGGGGACAGGGTGTACGAGCAGTTCTTC. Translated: CASSLGDRVYEQFF.

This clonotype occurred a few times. In nucleotides, the CDR3 is TGTGCCAGCAGCCTCATTAAAAGTGGCTGGCGGCCCACAGATACGCAGTATTTT. This sequence encodes CASSLIKSGWRPTDTQYF. This chain connects TRBV12-1 to TRBJ2-3. TRBV12-1 is given as a pseudogene. The length of the CDR3 is 18 residues.

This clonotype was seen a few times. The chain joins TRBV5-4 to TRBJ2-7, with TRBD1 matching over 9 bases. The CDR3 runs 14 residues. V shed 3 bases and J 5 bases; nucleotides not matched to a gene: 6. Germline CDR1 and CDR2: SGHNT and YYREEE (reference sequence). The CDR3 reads CASSWDRVPNEQYF. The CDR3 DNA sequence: TGTGCCAGCAGCTGGGACAGGGTACCCAACGAGCAGTACTTC.

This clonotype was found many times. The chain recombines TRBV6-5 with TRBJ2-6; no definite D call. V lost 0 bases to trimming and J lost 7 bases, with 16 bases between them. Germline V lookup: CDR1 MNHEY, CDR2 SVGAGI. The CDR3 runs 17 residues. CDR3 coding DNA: TGTGCCAGCAGTTACTCTCCCCCCCCAGATAGAGCCAACGTCCTGACTTTC. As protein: CASSYSPPPDRANVLTF.

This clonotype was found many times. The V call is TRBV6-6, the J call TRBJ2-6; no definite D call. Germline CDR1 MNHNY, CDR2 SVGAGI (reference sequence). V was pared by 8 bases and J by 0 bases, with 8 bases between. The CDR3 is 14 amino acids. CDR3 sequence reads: CASHRSSGANVLTF. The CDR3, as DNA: TGTGCCAGCCATAGGAGCTCTGGGGCCAACGTCCTGACTTTC.

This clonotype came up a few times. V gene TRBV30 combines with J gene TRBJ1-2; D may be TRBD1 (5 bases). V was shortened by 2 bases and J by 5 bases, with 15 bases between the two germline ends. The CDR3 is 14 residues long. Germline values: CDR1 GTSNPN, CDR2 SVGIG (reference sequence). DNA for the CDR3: TGTGCCTGGAGTTCCGACAGTTTTTCATATGGCTACACCTTC. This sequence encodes CAWSSDSFSYGYTF.